These 16 T cell receptor beta chains came from one sample sequenced in a study of cytomegalovirus exposure and HLA in healthy donors. The PCR made use of 60 Vbeta and 13 Jbeta primers. Method: immunoSEQ multiplex PCR; TCRdb's copy keeps in-frame clones and lacks some. The sample carries approximately 170,000 clones, 65% to 85% recorded once. Sequencing used PBMCs. Receptors were obtained from a man between 45 and 60 years old in good health and CMV-seropositive.

The rearrangement uses TRBV9 and TRBJ1-6; D call uncertain. The CDR3 is 14 amino acids. V lost 0 bases to trimming and J lost 6 bases, with 7 bases between them. Germline V gene lookup returns CDR1 SGDLS and CDR2 YYNGEE. As DNA, the CDR3 is TGTGCCAGCAGCGTAGCGGTCTCTAATTCACCCCTCCACTTT. Its protein is CASSVAVSNSPLHF.

The gene calls are TRBV27 and TRBJ1-5; D is uncertain. Deletions cut 2 bases from V and 7 bases from J, with 12 bases between. Germline V gene lookup returns CDR1 MNHEY and CDR2 SMNVEV (reference sequence). CDR3 length: 14 amino acids. The CDR3 coding sequence is TGTGCCAGCAGTTTAGCCCTGGGCGGGCAGCCCCAGCATTTT. Its protein product is CASSLALGGQPQHF.

On this clone itself: The same CDR3 also results from other DNA sequences found in this sample. The chain recombines TRBV5-1 with TRBJ2-5, with 11 nucleotides matching TRBD1. The CDR3 sequence is 15 residues long. The ends lost 0 bases at V and 4 bases at J; junction bases unmatched: 2. CDR1 and CDR2 from the germline V gene are SGHRS and YFSETQ. Here the CDR3 reads CASSLAGTGGETQYF. CDR3 nucleotides: TGCGCCAGCAGCTTGGCCGGGACAGGGGGAGAGACCCAGTACTTC.

This clone was detected a few times. The chain carries TRBV6-4 and TRBJ1-1, with no clear D. Germline lookup yields CDR1 MRHNA and CDR2 SNTAGT. Trimming removed 0 bases from V and 0 bases from J, with 8 bases in between. The CDR3 spans 15 residues. The CDR3 spells CASSDSPRMNTEAFF. The CDR3 DNA follows: TGTGCCAGCAGTGACTCGCCCAGGATGAACACTGAAGCTTTCTTT.

This clone came up once. The V call is TRBV7-6, the J call TRBJ2-3; possible D gene TRBD2, 6 bases. Between the trimmed V and J ends, which lost 3 bases and 3 bases, there was a span of 10 bases. Germline lookup yields CDR1 SGHVS and CDR2 FNYEAQ. The CDR3 contains 14 residues. CDR3 nucleotide sequence: TGTGCCAGCAGCTTCCGCGGGGAAACAGATACGCAGTATTTT. Translation: CASSFRGETDTQYF. Full variable domain (remainder filled in from reference TRBV7-6 and TRBJ2-3): GAGVSQSPRYKVTKRGQDVALRCDPISGHVSLYWYRQALGQGPEFLTYFNYEAQQDKSGLPNDRFSAERPEGSISTLTIQRTEQRDSAMYRCASSFRGETDTQYFGPGTRLTVL.

The CDR3 sequence is CASSAIAYGYTF. CDR3 nucleotide sequence: TGTGCCAGCAGCGCGATCGCGTATGGCTACACCTTC. This chain joins TRBV7-9 and TRBJ1-2; the D is unclear. The V and J ends lost 5 bases and 5 bases respectively, with 9 bases between them. CDR3 size: 12 residues. Per germline, CDR1 SEHNR and CDR2 FQNEAQ (reference sequence).

The chain recombines TRBV4-3 with TRBJ2-1, with 7 bases that match TRBD2. Per germline, CDR1 LGHNA and CDR2 YSLEER. The CDR3 sequence is 17 residues long. J gave up 8 bases and V 4 bases, and 17 bases lay outside the gene matches. Here the CDR3 reads CASSPKLMAGAADEQFF. DNA of the CDR3: TGCGCCAGCAGCCCCAAACTCATGGCGGGAGCGGCCGATGAGCAGTTCTTC.

V usage is TRBV20-1 and J usage is TRBJ2-5; D not resolved. This CDR3 comprises 10 residues. The V and J ends lost 3 bases and 5 bases respectively, with 4 bases between them. Per germline, CDR1 DFQATT and CDR2 SNEGSKA (reference sequence). CDR3 in DNA: TGCAGTGCTAGTCTCGAGACCCAGTACTTC. It encodes CSASLETQYF.

This chain uses TRBV15 with TRBJ2-1, with TRBD2 identical over 7 bases. Trimming cost V 5 bases and J 15 bases; bases outside gene matches: 10. The germline CDR1 and CDR2 sequences are LNHNV and YYDKDF (reference sequence). This CDR3 comprises 12 residues. CDR3 region: CATSEREDPLFF. The DNA of the CDR3 is TGTGCCACCAGCGAACGGGAGGACCCTTTGTTCTTC.

The chain links TRBV19 to TRBJ1-4; 9 bases are a match to TRBD1. With V trimmed by 1 base and J by 5 bases, 2 bases remained unmatched. Germline V CDR1 and CDR2: LNHDA, SQIVND (reference sequence). The CDR3 has 15 amino acids. CDR3 coding DNA: TGTGCCAGTAGTATAGCCGGGACAGGGAATGAAAAACTGTTTTTT. It codes for CASSIAGTGNEKLFF.

This clone is a singleton in its sample. The genes are TRBV2 and TRBJ2-2; D may be TRBD1 (6 bases). V lost 4 bases and J 7 bases, leaving 10 bases between the germline ends. From germline, CDR1 is SNHLY and CDR2 FYNNEI. This CDR3 is 13 amino acids long. The CDR3 region is CASSGRGVGELFF. In DNA form, the CDR3 reads TGTGCCAGCAGTGGCAGGGGTGTCGGGGAGCTGTTTTTT.

The DNA of the CDR3 is TGCGCCAGCAGCCAAGACAGGTCTAGCAATCAGCCCCAGCATTTT. This encodes CASSQDRSSNQPQHF. The J gene is TRBJ1-5, the V gene TRBV4-1; no definite D call. The CDR3 extends over 15 amino acids. From germline, CDR1 is MGHRA and CDR2 YSYEKL. The V end lost 0 bases, the J end lost 0 bases, and 6 bases lay between the germline ends.

J is TRBJ2-2 and V is TRBV7-9; 12 positions agree with TRBD2. The CDR3 sequence is 15 residues long. V gave up 4 bases and J gave up 6 bases; unmatched junction bases: 3. The V gene's germline CDR1 is SEHNR and CDR2 FQNEAQ (reference sequence). CDR3 nucleotide sequence: TGTGCCAGCAGCTCGACTAGCGGGGGTCCCGGGGAGCTGTTTTTT. This sequence encodes CASSSTSGGPGELFF.

This chain joins TRBV2 and TRBJ2-3; 7 nucleotides align to TRBD2. The CDR3 contains 15 residues. The germline V gene encodes CDR1 SNHLY and CDR2 FYNNEI. The V and J ends lost 1 base and 6 bases, in that order; junction bases with no gene match: 7. The CDR3 DNA reads as TGTGCCAGCAGTGAAGGCTTGGGGGGGATGGATACGCAGTATTTT. It translates to CASSEGLGGMDTQYF.

The CDR3 loop is CASSLSGQGRVMNTEAFF. Written as DNA, the CDR3 is TGCGCCAGCAGCTTGTCCGGACAGGGGAGAGTGATGAACACTGAAGCTTTCTTT. This chain uses TRBV5-1 with TRBJ1-1; 9 bases align to TRBD1. The CDR3 is made up of 18 amino acids. After removal of 1 base from V and 0 bases from J, the junction contained 10 bases not matched to a gene. In germline, CDR1 is SGHRS, CDR2 YFSETQ.

The chain links TRBV9 to TRBJ2-6, with TRBD2 identical over 8 bases. The J segment lost 0 bases and the V segment lost 0 bases, leaving 14 bases of the junction unmatched. The CDR3 has 21 residues. Germline-derived CDR1 and CDR2 are SGDLS and YYNGEE. CDR3: CASSVASSASGRSSGANVLTF. The CDR3 DNA reads TGTGCCAGCAGCGTAGCGTCCTCGGCTAGCGGGCGAAGCTCTGGGGCCAACGTCCTGACTTTC.